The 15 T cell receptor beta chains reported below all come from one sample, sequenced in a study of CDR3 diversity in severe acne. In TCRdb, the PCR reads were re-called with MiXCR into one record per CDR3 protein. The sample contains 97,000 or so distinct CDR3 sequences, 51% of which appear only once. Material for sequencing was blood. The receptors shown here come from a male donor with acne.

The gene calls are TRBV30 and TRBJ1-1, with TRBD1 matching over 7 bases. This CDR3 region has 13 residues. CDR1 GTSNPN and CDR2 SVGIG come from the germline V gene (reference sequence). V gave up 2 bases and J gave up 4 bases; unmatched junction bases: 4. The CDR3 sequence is CAWSRDRATEAFF. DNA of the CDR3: TGTGCCTGGAGTCGTGACAGGGCCACTGAAGCTTTCTTT.

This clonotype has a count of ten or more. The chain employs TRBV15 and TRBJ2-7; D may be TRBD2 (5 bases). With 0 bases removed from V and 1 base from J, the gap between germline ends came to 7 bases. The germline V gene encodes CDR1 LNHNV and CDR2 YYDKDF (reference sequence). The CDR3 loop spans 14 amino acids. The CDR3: CATSRERASYEQYV. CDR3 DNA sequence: TGTGCCACCAGCAGAGAGCGGGCTTCCTACGAGCAGTACGTC.

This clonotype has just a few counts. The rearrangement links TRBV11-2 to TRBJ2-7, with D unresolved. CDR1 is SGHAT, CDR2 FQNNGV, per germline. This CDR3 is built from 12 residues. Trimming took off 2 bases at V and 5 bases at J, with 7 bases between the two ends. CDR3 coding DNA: TGTGCCAGCAGCTTACTCAGAGACGAGCAGTACTTC. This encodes CASSLLRDEQYF.

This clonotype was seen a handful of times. CDR3 in DNA: TGCGCCAGCAGCCAAGATTTTGCTGGTTCTCAGCCCCAGCATTTT. As protein: CASSQDFAGSQPQHF. V usage is TRBV4-3 and J usage is TRBJ1-5; D call uncertain. Trimming took 0 bases from V and 6 from J, leaving 12 bases between them. Per germline, CDR1 LGHNA and CDR2 YSLEER. CDR3 length: 15 amino acids.

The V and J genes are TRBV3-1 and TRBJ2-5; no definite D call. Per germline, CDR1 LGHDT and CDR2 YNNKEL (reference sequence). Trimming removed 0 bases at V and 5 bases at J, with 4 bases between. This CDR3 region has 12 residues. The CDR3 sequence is CASSQDSETQYF. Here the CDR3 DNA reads TGTGCCAGCAGCCAAGATTCGGAGACCCAGTACTTC.

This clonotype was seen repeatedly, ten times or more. The CDR3 here is CASSQSRGGPETQYF. In DNA, the CDR3 is TGCGCCAGCAGCCAGAGTCGGGGGGGCCCGGAGACCCAGTACTTC. This rearrangement joins TRBV4-3 to TRBJ2-5; 8 positions match TRBD2. The J segment lost 5 bases and the V segment lost 3 bases, leaving 8 bases of the junction unmatched. This CDR3 contains 15 residues. Germline CDR1 reads LGHNA; CDR2 reads YSLEER.

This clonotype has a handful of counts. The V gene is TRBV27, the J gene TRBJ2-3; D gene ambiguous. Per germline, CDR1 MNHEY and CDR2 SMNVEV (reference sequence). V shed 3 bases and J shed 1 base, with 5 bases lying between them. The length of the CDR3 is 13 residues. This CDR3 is CASSFLGTDTQYF. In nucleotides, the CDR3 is TGTGCCAGCAGTTTTCTAGGCACAGATACGCAGTATTTT.

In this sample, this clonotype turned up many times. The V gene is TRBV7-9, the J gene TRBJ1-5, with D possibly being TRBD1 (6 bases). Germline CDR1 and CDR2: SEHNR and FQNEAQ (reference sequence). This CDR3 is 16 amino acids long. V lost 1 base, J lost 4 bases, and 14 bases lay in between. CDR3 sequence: CASSLGVGAGNQPQHF. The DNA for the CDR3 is TGTGCCAGCAGCTTAGGGGTGGGGGCAGGGAATCAGCCCCAGCATTTT.

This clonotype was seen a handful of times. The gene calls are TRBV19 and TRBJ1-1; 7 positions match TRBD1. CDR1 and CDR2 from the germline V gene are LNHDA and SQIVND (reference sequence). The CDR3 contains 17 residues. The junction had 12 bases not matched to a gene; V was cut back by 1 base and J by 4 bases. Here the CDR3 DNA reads TGTGCCAGTAGTATAGGAGGGACAGACGTTTGGATCACTGAAGCTTTCTTT. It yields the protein CASSIGGTDVWITEAFF.

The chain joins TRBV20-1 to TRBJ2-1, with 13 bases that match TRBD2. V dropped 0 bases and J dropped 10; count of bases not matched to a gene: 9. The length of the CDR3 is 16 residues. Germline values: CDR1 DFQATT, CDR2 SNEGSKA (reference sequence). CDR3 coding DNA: TGCAGTGCTAGAGATGTAACTAGCGGGAGGGTAGGGGAGCAGTTCTTC. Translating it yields CSARDVTSGRVGEQFF.

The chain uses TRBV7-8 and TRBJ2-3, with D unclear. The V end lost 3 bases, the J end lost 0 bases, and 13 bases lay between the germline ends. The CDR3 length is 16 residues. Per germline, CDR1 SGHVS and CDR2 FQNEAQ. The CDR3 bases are TGTGCCAGCAGCTTTCTACAGACTTTTAGCACAGATACGCAGTATTTT. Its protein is CASSFLQTFSTDTQYF.

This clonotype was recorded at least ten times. Written as DNA, the CDR3 is TGTGCCAGCAGTAAACGGCAACAGGGAACTAATGAAAAACTGTTTTTT. Residues: CASSKRQQGTNEKLFF. The gene calls are TRBV2 and TRBJ1-4, with a possible D match to TRBD1 (6 bases). The V end was cut by 5 bases, the J end by 1 base, with 14 bases between. Germline lookup yields CDR1 SNHLY and CDR2 FYNNEI. CDR3 size: 16 residues.

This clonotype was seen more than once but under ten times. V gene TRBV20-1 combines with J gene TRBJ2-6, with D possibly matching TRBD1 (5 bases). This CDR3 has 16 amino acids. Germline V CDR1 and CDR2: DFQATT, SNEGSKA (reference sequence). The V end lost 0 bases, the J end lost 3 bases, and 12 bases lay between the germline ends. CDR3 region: CSARDSPGRGANVLTF. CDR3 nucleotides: TGCAGTGCTAGAGATTCCCCAGGGCGTGGGGCCAACGTCCTGACTTTC.

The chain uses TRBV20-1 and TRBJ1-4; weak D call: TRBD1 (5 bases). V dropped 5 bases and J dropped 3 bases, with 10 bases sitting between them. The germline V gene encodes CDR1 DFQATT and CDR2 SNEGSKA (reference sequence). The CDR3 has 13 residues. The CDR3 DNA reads TGCAGTGCTGGGGGGAGAGCTAATGAAAAACTGTTTTTT. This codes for CSAGGRANEKLFF.

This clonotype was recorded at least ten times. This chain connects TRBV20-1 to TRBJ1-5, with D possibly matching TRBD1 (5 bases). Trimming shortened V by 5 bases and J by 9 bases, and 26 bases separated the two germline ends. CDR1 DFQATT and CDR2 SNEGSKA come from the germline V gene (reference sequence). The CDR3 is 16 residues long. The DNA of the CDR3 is TGCAGTGCTCGACTACTCGCCGGGACCTCCGACGGGCCCCAGCATTTT. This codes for CSARLLAGTSDGPQHF.